This T cell receptor beta chain is drawn from a study of Ad26.COV2.S vaccination and SARS-CoV-2 variants. CDR3 length equals 11 residues. Note on this clone: One junction end does not reproduce the germline sequence, and a read error may be involved.

Clones were sequenced by immunoSEQ multiplex PCR, and TCRdb holds only the in-frame ones, with some missing. This repertoire shows around 450,000 clones, 80% to 90% found once; its top ten account for 1.5% to 2%. Sample treatment: about 20 received Ad26.COV2.S at low or high dose, single or two shots; several received placebo; per-sample allocation not given. Day 63 following the first vaccine or placebo injection was when the samples were taken. Sequencing was performed on peripheral blood, taken in a trial of Ad26.COV2.S vaccine versus placebo. This receptor was taken from a person aged 18-60 years who received the Ad26.COV2.S COVID-19 vaccine or a placebo. The J gene is TRBJ2-1, the V gene TRBV12-3 or TRBV12-4; 7 bases match TRBD2. The CDR3 sequence: CASSLGGDRLF. Here the CDR3 DNA reads TGTGCCAGCAGTTTGGGGGGGGACCGGCTCTTC.